The clone carrying this T cell receptor beta chain was picked up one time. This entry belongs to a study of blood T cell repertoires in COVID-19. Sequenced by immunoSEQ multiplex PCR; TCRdb stores in-frame clones only, minus some. Of 400,000 or so clones in the sample, around 91% were seen once. Before being deemed recovered, Cohort 3 donors had two negative PCRs, clearance, or symptom resolution. The CDR3 runs 17 residues. Germline CDR1 and CDR2: SGHRS and YFSETQ. V was pared by 0 bases and J by 1 base, with 11 bases between. The rearrangement links TRBV5-1 to TRBJ1-6; D is undetermined. The clonotype was recovered from a man younger than 30 who had recovered from COVID-19. Source material: PBMCs or T cells enriched from blood (not recorded which). CDR3 coding DNA: TGCGCCAGCAGCTTGGCCTTTCGAGGATCCTATAATTCACCCCTCCACTTT. Its translation: CASSLAFRGSYNSPLHF.